This T cell receptor beta chain was captured in a study of blood T cell repertoires in COVID-19. After removal of 4 bases from V and 4 bases from J, the junction contained 9 bases not matched to a gene. The CDR3 runs 15 residues. The germline V gene has CDR1 LNHDA and CDR2 SQIVND (reference sequence). Assay used: immunoSEQ multiplex PCR; TCRdb lists only in-frame clones, some missing. The sample holds around 220,000 clones, more than 80% seen once. The chain uses TRBV19 and TRBJ1-1; 7 nucleotides line up with TRBD1. The sample comprised peripheral blood. The clonotype was recovered from a woman aged 80 or over with acute or convalescent COVID-19. CDR3 sequence reads: CASSKGQSEGTEAFF. The CDR3 DNA sequence: TGTGCCAGTAGTAAGGGACAGTCTGAAGGCACTGAAGCTTTCTTT.